These 5 T cell receptor beta chains originate from one sample sequenced in a study of Tregs in tolerant kidney transplant recipients. Clones were read by immunoSEQ multiplex PCR, and TCRdb kept only the in-frame ones, dropping some. This listing includes 30,000 or so clones. The sample was CD8+ T cells from blood, taken before the transplant. The receptors derive from a human donor who received a combined kidney and bone marrow transplant.

With respect to this clone: The CDR3 goes on 3 residues after the read ends, and that part is filled in from the germline J gene. The V call is TRBV19, the J call TRBJ1-1; 8 bases fit TRBD1. This CDR3 has 13 residues. Germline CDR1 is LNHDA and CDR2 is SQIVND (reference sequence). The V gene end was trimmed by 10 bases and the J gene end by 3 bases; junction bases not matched to a gene: 7. The sequenced part of the CDR3 DNA is TGTGCCACCTGGACAGGGCACGACACTGAA. It translates to CATWTGHDTE. The full CDR3 sequence reads CATWTGHDTEAFF.

On this clone: One end of the junction varies from germline; a read error may be responsible. The CDR3 end is not reached by the read, which stops 3 residues before it; the germline J gene fills it in. This chain uses TRBV7-7 with TRBJ2-7, with 11 nucleotides matching TRBD1. The V gene's germline CDR1 is SSHAT and CDR2 FNYEAQ (reference sequence). The CDR3 runs to 13 residues. CDR3 DNA, as far as it was read: TGTGCTAGCAGCCGGACAGGGGGCACCGAG. Translating it yields CASSRTGGTE. The CDR3 in its entirety is CASSRTGGTEQYF.

Turning to this clone: From the germline J gene comes the end of the CDR3, since the read stops 3 residues before it. The rearrangement links TRBV20-1 to TRBJ2-2; D possibly corresponds to TRBD1 (6 bases). The CDR3 runs 18 residues. Germline CDR1 is DFQATT and CDR2 is SNEGSKA (reference sequence). Trimming pared 4 bases from V and 2 bases from J, leaving 23 bases between. The CDR3 DNA, read in part, is TGCAGTGCTATCTCCGATCTGGGGGCTATAGTCAACACCGGGGAG. Protein: CSAISDLGAIVNTGE. The whole CDR3 is CSAISDLGAIVNTGELFF.

Remarks on this clone: The observed sequence ends 3 residues before the CDR3 terminus, with the missing tail filled in from the germline J gene. This rearrangement joins TRBV19 to TRBJ1-5; D is perhaps TRBD1 (5 bases). Germline V gene sequence: CDR1 LNHDA, CDR2 SQIVND (reference sequence). V was shortened by 3 bases and J by 6 bases, with 12 bases between the two germline ends. The length of the CDR3 is 14 residues. The CDR3 DNA, read in part, is TGTGCCAGTAGTATTTGGGACTCCGGTCAGCCC. It translates to CASSIWDSGQP. The complete CDR3 sequence is CASSIWDSGQPQHF.

As to this clone: Sequencing ends 3 residues short of the CDR3 end; the germline J gene provides the rest. V usage is TRBV5-1 and J usage is TRBJ2-2, with TRBD2 identical over 12 bases. V lost 4 bases to trimming and J lost 7 bases; unmatched junction nucleotides: 8. The germline V gene has CDR1 SGHRS and CDR2 YFSETQ. This CDR3 contains 16 residues. This CDR3 is CASSPRLAGVVGELFF. The DNA read from the CDR3 is TGCGCCAGCAGCCCCAGACTAGCGGGAGTCGTCGGGGAG.